Shown below are 14 T cell receptor beta chains from a single sample sequenced in a study of cytomegalovirus exposure and HLA in healthy donors (TCRdb year 2017). The library was built by means of the immunoSEQ multiplex PCR assay. Here the immuneACCESS table is served through TCRdb, limited to in-frame sequences with V and J called. Missing clones are a known gap in these copies; in checked studies unresolved V genes cover under half, and the rest lacks a known reason. The sample table records approximately 190,000 clones; approximately 80% of these occur just once. The ten largest clonotypes hold around 15% of the sample. The source material was PBMCs. Every receptor here comes from a woman aged 25 to 39 in good health and CMV-seropositive.

The chain uses TRBV6-1 and TRBJ1-2, with 7 positions matching TRBD1. The CDR3 has 14 residues. Germline trimming cut 4 bases from V and 5 bases from J; bases unmatched to any gene: 7. Germline assignment: CDR1 MNHNS and CDR2 SASEGT. The CDR3 loop reads CASSASDREYGYTF. In DNA, the CDR3 is TGTGCCAGCAGTGCCTCTGACAGGGAGTATGGCTACACCTTC.

The rearrangement links TRBV6-1 to TRBJ2-1; no clear D. V was pared by 7 bases and J by 0 bases, with 10 bases between. Germline-derived CDR1 and CDR2 are MNHNS and SASEGT. CDR3 size: 14 residues. The chain's CDR3 is CASTEQSSYNEQFF. CDR3 nucleotide sequence: TGTGCCAGCACGGAGCAGAGCTCCTACAATGAGCAGTTCTTC.

This clone appeared once. The rearrangement links TRBV5-1 to TRBJ2-7, with TRBD2 as a possible D gene (5 bases). Germline V CDR1 and CDR2: SGHRS, YFSETQ. Trimming shortened V by 4 bases and J by 4 bases, and 9 bases separated the two germline ends. The CDR3 loop spans 12 amino acids. In DNA form, the CDR3 reads TGCGCCAGCAGCCTATCGGGGTACGAGCAGTACTTC. Its translation: CASSLSGYEQYF.

This chain joins TRBV7-2 and TRBJ2-7; the match to TRBD1 covers 8 bases. J was trimmed by 7 bases and V by 1 base; bases with no gene match: 3. Germline CDR1 and CDR2: SGHTA and FQGNSA. CDR3 length equals 13 residues. CDR3 nucleotide sequence: TGTGCCAGCAGCTTAGACAGGGGGATGGAGCAGTACTTC. This encodes CASSLDRGMEQYF.

The chain is built from TRBV10-2 and TRBJ2-1, with D unclear. The CDR3 totals 11 residues. V was pared by 7 bases and J by 9 bases, with 10 bases between. CDR1 and CDR2 from the germline V gene are WSHSY and SAAADI. CDR3 region: CASTQSSEQFF. The CDR3 bases are TGCGCCAGCACTCAGTCTAGTGAGCAGTTCTTC.

This chain links TRBV18 with TRBJ1-1; D is uncertain. V gave up 6 bases and J gave up 1 base, with 15 bases separating them. CDR1 is KGHSH and CDR2 is LQKENI in the germline V gene. The CDR3 runs 15 residues. The CDR3 coding sequence is TGTGCCAGCTCCCTGAGCGGACGGAAGAACACTGAAGCTTTCTTT. Amino acids: CASSLSGRKNTEAFF.

This chain connects TRBV5-1 to TRBJ2-1, with TRBD1 identical over 7 bases. This CDR3 is 17 amino acids long. Germline V lookup: CDR1 SGHRS, CDR2 YFSETQ. With 5 bases clipped from V and 7 bases from J, the junction kept 18 bases outside the gene matches. The chain's CDR3 is CASSFSGSTGQKNEQFF. The CDR3 DNA sequence: TGCGCCAGCAGTTTCTCGGGTTCCACGGGACAGAAAAATGAGCAGTTCTTC.

This clone was observed once. The genes are TRBV5-8 and TRBJ2-1; D unclear. The CDR3 runs to 12 residues. V was trimmed by 0 bases and J by 6 bases, leaving 4 bases between them. Germline V gene lookup returns CDR1 SGHTS and CDR2 YDEGEE. CDR3 sequence reads: CASSLDSNEQFF. DNA of the CDR3: TGTGCCAGCAGCTTGGACTCCAATGAGCAGTTCTTC. The whole variable domain, filled in from reference TRBV5-8 and TRBJ2-1, reads EAGVTQSPTHLIKTRGQQATLRCSPISGHTSVYWYQQALGLGLQFLLWYDEGEERNRGNFPPRFSGRQFPNYSSELNVNALELEDSALYLCASSLDSNEQFFGPGTRLTVL.

The genes are TRBV5-1 and TRBJ1-1; the D gene is possibly TRBD1 (6 bases). V was clipped by 5 bases and J by 1 base, with 12 bases between them. The CDR3 covers 14 residues. Germline V CDR1 and CDR2: SGHRS, YFSETQ. The CDR3 here is CASRRTATNTEAFF. CDR3 DNA: TGCGCCAGCAGGAGGACAGCGACGAACACTGAAGCTTTCTTT.

The count of this clone is one. This chain uses TRBV7-9 with TRBJ2-1, with 9 bases lining up with TRBD1. The CDR3 is 15 residues long. Trimming cost V 5 bases and J 4 bases; bases outside gene matches: 6. In germline, CDR1 is SEHNR, CDR2 FQNEAQ (reference sequence). The DNA for the CDR3 is TGTGCCAGCAGCCCCGGGACAGGGTTATACAATGAGCAGTTCTTC. It codes for CASSPGTGLYNEQFF. The entire variable domain, with the rest obtained from reference TRBV7-9 and TRBJ2-1, is as follows: DTGVSQNPRHKITKRGQNVTFRCDPISEHNRLYWYRQTLGQGPEFLTYFQNEAQLEKSRLLSDRFSAERPKGSFSTLEIQRTEQGDSAMYLCASSPGTGLYNEQFFGPGTRLTVL.

This chain joins TRBV4-1 and TRBJ2-1; 7 bases agree with TRBD2. Per germline, CDR1 MGHRA and CDR2 YSYEKL. This CDR3 has 16 residues. With 2 bases clipped from V and 7 bases from J, the junction kept 11 bases outside the gene matches. CDR3 nucleotides: TGCGCCAGCAGCCAAACTCAGCGGGACCCCTTTAATGAGCAGTTCTTC. Translated, it gives CASSQTQRDPFNEQFF.

This clone has only one observation. V gene TRBV11-2 combines with J gene TRBJ1-4; 8 bases agree with TRBD1. V shed 5 bases, J shed 8 bases, and the junction held 7 bases outside the gene matches. Germline values: CDR1 SGHAT, CDR2 FQNNGV. CDR3 size: 14 residues. The CDR3 nucleotides read TGTGCCAGCAGCCCCGGACAGGGACAGGAAAAACTGTTTTTT. Translating it yields CASSPGQGQEKLFF.

The V gene is TRBV7-9, the J gene TRBJ1-2; 8 bases align to TRBD1. The CDR3 extends over 15 amino acids. Germline V CDR1 and CDR2: SEHNR, FQNEAQ (reference sequence). Losses at the gene ends were 5 bases for V and 2 bases for J; bases not matched to a gene: 7. The CDR3 loop is CASSPTGGGNYGYTF. The CDR3 DNA reads TGTGCCAGCAGCCCCACAGGGGGAGGCAACTATGGCTACACCTTC.

This chain uses TRBV29-1 with TRBJ2-2; tentative D call: TRBD1 (5 bases). Germline V gives CDR1 SQVTM, CDR2 ANQGSEA. There are 16 residues in the CDR3. Trimming shortened V by 6 bases and J by 2 bases, and 19 bases separated the two germline ends. CDR3 amino acids: CSVERPTQDNTGELFF. The CDR3 bases are TGCAGCGTGGAACGTCCCACACAGGACAACACCGGGGAGCTGTTTTTT.